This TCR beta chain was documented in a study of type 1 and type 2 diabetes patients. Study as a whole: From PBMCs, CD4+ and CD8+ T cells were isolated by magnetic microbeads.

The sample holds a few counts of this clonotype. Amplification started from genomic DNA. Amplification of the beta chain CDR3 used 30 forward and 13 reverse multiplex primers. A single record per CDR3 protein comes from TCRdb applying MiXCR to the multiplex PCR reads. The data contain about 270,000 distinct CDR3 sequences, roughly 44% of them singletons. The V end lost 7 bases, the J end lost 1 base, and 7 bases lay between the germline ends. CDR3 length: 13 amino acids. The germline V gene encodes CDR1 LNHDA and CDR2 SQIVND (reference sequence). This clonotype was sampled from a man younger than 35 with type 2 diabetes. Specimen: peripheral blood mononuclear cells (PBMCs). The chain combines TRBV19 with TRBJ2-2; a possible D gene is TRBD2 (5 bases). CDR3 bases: TGTGCCAGTACCCGGGGGAACACCGGGGAGCTGTTTTTT. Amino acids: CASTRGNTGELFF.